The 24 T cell receptor beta chains below come from one sample, sequenced in a study of shared clonotypes between healthy human individuals (dated by TCRdb to the early 2020s). The library was built by means of the immunoSEQ multiplex PCR assay. TCRdb stores this immuneACCESS table with in-frame sequences only. Part of the clones is absent; in the studies checked, under half of the shortfall reflects unresolved V genes, and no reason is known for the rest. The sample table lists some 2,500,000 clones, around 92% of them with a count of one. In total, the top ten clones hold approximately 0.4% of the sample. Material: naive CD4+ T cells from PBMCs. The label giving this sample's cell subset or site can be read as: CD45RA+ positively selected. These TCRs come from a man aged 18 to 29 in good health. Some clones in this sample may be carry-over from other donors' samples.

The chain recombines TRBV6-1 with TRBJ2-3; D remains ambiguous. The CDR3 length is 15 residues. Germline CDR1 is MNHNS and CDR2 is SASEGT. Trimming removed 6 bases from V and 8 bases from J, with 21 bases in between. DNA of the CDR3: TGTGCCAGCAGCATGGAGAACACCGGTCTCCTTACGCAGTATTTT. As protein: CASSMENTGLLTQYF.

The chain employs TRBV6-5 and TRBJ2-1; 7 bases are a match to TRBD2. This CDR3 is 14 amino acids long. Per the germline V gene, CDR1 is MNHEY and CDR2 is SVGAGI. The V segment lost 7 bases and the J segment 4 bases; nucleotides outside the gene matches: 7. The CDR3 DNA is TGTGCCAGCATACGCGGGAGAGGGTACAATGAGCAGTTCTTC. This encodes CASIRGRGYNEQFF.

The CDR3 DNA sequence: TGTGCCAGCAGTTTCGTGGCTAGCGGGAGTGGCTACGAGCAGTACTTC. The encoded protein is CASSFVASGSGYEQYF. The genes are TRBV27 and TRBJ2-7, with TRBD2 identical over 10 bases. This CDR3 contains 16 residues. CDR1 is MNHEY, CDR2 SMNVEV, per germline (reference sequence). Trimming at V came to 3 bases and at J to 3 bases, leaving 8 bases not matched to a gene.

This sequence joins TRBV6-5 and TRBJ1-5, with D perhaps matching TRBD1 (6 bases). CDR3 length: 13 amino acids. CDR1 and CDR2 from the germline V gene are MNHEY and SVGAGI. Trimming left V 8 bases short and J 9 bases short, with 17 bases between. The CDR3: CASRKQGQGPQHF. CDR3 DNA sequence: TGTGCCAGCCGGAAACAGGGCCAGGGGCCCCAGCATTTT.

V gene TRBV28 combines with J gene TRBJ2-3; 7 bases fit TRBD2. The CDR3 runs to 15 residues. The V gene's germline CDR1 is MDHEN and CDR2 SYDVKM. V was clipped by 5 bases and J by 2 bases; unmatched bases: 7. The CDR3 nucleotides read TGTGCCAGCAGTAAGGCCGGGGGGACCACAGATACGCAGTATTTT. Residues: CASSKAGGTTDTQYF. The full variable domain, its missing parts supplied by reference TRBV28 and TRBJ2-3, is DVKVTQSSRYLVKRTGEKVFLECVQDMDHENMFWYRQDPGLGLRLIYFSYDVKMKEKGDIPEGYSVSREKKERFSLILESASTNQTSMYLCASSKAGGTTDTQYFGPGTRLTVL.

The CDR3 bases are TGTGCCAGCAGCTTAGATACTAGGGATTATGGCTACACCTTC. Translated: CASSLDTRDYGYTF. The chain is built from TRBV7-9 and TRBJ1-2; D remains unclear. The CDR3 consists of 14 residues. The germline CDR1 and CDR2 sequences are SEHNR and FQNEAQ (reference sequence). Trimming pared 1 base from V and 5 bases from J, leaving 11 bases between.

V gene TRBV29-1 combines with J gene TRBJ2-3, with 8 positions matching TRBD2. Germline V CDR1 and CDR2: SQVTM, ANQGSEA. Trimming removed 5 bases from V and 2 bases from J; junction bases left unmatched: 3. The CDR3 consists of 13 residues. This chain's CDR3 is CSVSGRDTDTQYF. The CDR3 bases are TGCAGCGTTAGCGGGAGAGACACAGATACGCAGTATTTT.

V usage is TRBV7-9 and J usage is TRBJ2-7, with 9 bases identical to TRBD2. Germline CDR1 SEHNR, CDR2 FQNEAQ (reference sequence). CDR3 length: 15 amino acids. The junction had 5 bases not matched to a gene; V was cut back by 0 bases and J by 5 bases. The CDR3 DNA is TGTGCCAGCAGCTTAGCTAGCGGGAGCTGGAACGAGCAGTACTTC. Translated, it gives CASSLASGSWNEQYF.

The CDR3 sequence: CASSLLPGGESQPQHF. The CDR3 nucleotides read TGCGCCAGCAGCTTATTACCCGGGGGTGAGTCTCAGCCCCAGCATTTT. The chain links TRBV5-1 to TRBJ1-5, with D possibly matching TRBD1 (5 bases). Per germline, CDR1 SGHRS and CDR2 YFSETQ. V was shortened by 2 bases and J by 6 bases, with 18 bases between the two germline ends. The CDR3 runs to 16 residues. The whole variable domain, remainder taken from reference TRBV5-1 and TRBJ1-5, is KAGVTQTPRYLIKTRGQQVTLSCSPISGHRSVSWYQQTPGQGLQFLFEYFSETQRNKGNFPGRFSGRQFSNSRSEMNVSTLELGDSALYLCASSLLPGGESQPQHFGDGTRLSIL.

As regards this clone: This sample also contains other DNA sequences that code for the same CDR3. This rearrangement joins TRBV28 to TRBJ2-1; D is ambiguous. The germline V gene encodes CDR1 MDHEN and CDR2 SYDVKM. The CDR3 has 15 residues. Between the trimmed V and J ends, which lost 2 bases and 0 bases, there was a span of 8 bases. The CDR3: CASSLGGSSYNEQFF. The CDR3 DNA sequence: TGTGCCAGCAGTTTAGGCGGAAGCTCCTACAATGAGCAGTTCTTC.

The J gene is TRBJ1-5, the V gene TRBV19; D not certain. V was shortened by 1 base and J by 7 bases, with 14 bases between the two germline ends. Germline lookup yields CDR1 LNHDA and CDR2 SQIVND (reference sequence). This CDR3 is 15 amino acids long. The chain's CDR3 is CASSIVGGYGQPQHF. In DNA, the CDR3 is TGTGCCAGTAGTATAGTTGGCGGTTACGGACAGCCCCAGCATTTT.

J is TRBJ2-2 and V is TRBV11-3, with 13 positions matching TRBD2. The CDR3 is 19 residues long. Germline V gives CDR1 SGHNT, CDR2 YENEEA. V lost 1 base and J lost 4; bases outside the gene matches: 9. The CDR3 coding sequence is TGTGCCAGCAGCTTAGGGCTTACTAGCGGGAGGGCGCCCACCGGGGAGCTGTTTTTT. Amino acid sequence: CASSLGLTSGRAPTGELFF.

The chain has TRBV6-1 and TRBJ1-2; TRBD1 aligns across 8 bases. The germline gives CDR1 MNHNS, CDR2 SASEGT. The CDR3 has 13 amino acids. V lost 10 bases and J lost 5; bases outside the gene matches: 9. The CDR3 protein is CATDRAKGYGYTF. The CDR3 bases are TGTGCCACGGACAGGGCTAAAGGGTATGGCTACACCTTC.

V and J are TRBV5-6 and TRBJ2-3; 7 bases fit TRBD1. With V trimmed by 2 bases and J by 3 bases, 9 bases remained unmatched. The CDR3 is 16 residues long. Germline V lookup: CDR1 SGHDT, CDR2 YYEEEE. The CDR3, as DNA: TGTGCCAGCAGCTTTAGTGAGGGGGCTAGTACAGATACGCAGTATTTT. This codes for CASSFSEGASTDTQYF.

This rearrangement joins TRBV6-5 to TRBJ2-7; the D is unclear. CDR3 size: 11 residues. In germline, CDR1 is MNHEY, CDR2 SVGAGI. Trimming cost V 5 bases and J 11 bases, with 13 bases left between them. The CDR3 here is CASSEETDEYF. The CDR3 coding sequence is TGTGCCAGCAGTGAGGAGACGGACGAGTACTTC.

The genes are TRBV2 and TRBJ2-1, with 9 bases aligning to TRBD1. The CDR3 runs to 15 residues. V shed 7 bases and J 2 bases; nucleotides not matched to a gene: 6. Germline V gives CDR1 SNHLY, CDR2 FYNNEI. CDR3 protein: CASTRDRGAYNEQFF. The CDR3 nucleotides are TGTGCCAGCACACGAGACAGGGGGGCCTACAATGAGCAGTTCTTC.

There are a few counts of this clone. This chain uses TRBV27 with TRBJ2-7, with a tentative D call TRBD1 (6 bases). V was clipped by 7 bases and J by 3 bases, with 13 bases between them. The germline gives CDR1 MNHEY, CDR2 SMNVEV (reference sequence). This CDR3 spans 13 amino acids. Here the CDR3 DNA reads TGTGCCAGCATGTCTCAGGGGAACTACGAGCAGTACTTC. Translation gives CASMSQGNYEQYF.

The chain uses TRBV7-2 and TRBJ1-2, with 7 bases lining up with TRBD1. The V and J ends lost 2 bases and 8 bases, in that order; junction bases with no gene match: 14. Germline loops: CDR1 SGHTA, CDR2 FQGNSA. The CDR3 consists of 16 residues. CDR3 amino acids: CASSLLGTGVVLGYTF. The CDR3 coding sequence is TGTGCCAGCAGCTTATTAGGAACAGGGGTTGTTTTGGGCTACACCTTC.

Comment on this clone: Other DNA sequences within the sample encode an identical CDR3. The chain has TRBV4-1 and TRBJ1-2, with D unresolved. V lost 1 base and J lost 4, with 7 bases in between. This CDR3 contains 13 residues. Germline-derived CDR1 and CDR2 are MGHRA and YSYEKL. For the CDR3, the DNA is TGCGCCAGCAGCCAAGTGGGTAGCTATGGCTACACCTTC. Protein product: CASSQVGSYGYTF.

The V gene is TRBV9, the J gene TRBJ1-3; D is unresolved. Trimming pared 2 bases from V and 4 bases from J, leaving 13 bases between. The CDR3 runs to 15 residues. Germline-derived CDR1 and CDR2 are SGDLS and YYNGEE. The CDR3 nucleotides read TGTGCCAGCAGCGTTAAAGGGTCGGAAGGAAACACCATATATTTT. The encoded protein is CASSVKGSEGNTIYF.

The V call is TRBV4-1, the J call TRBJ1-3; TRBD1 might be the D (6 bases). Germline CDR1 MGHRA, CDR2 YSYEKL. This CDR3 spans 15 amino acids. V dropped 5 bases and J dropped 0 bases, with 11 bases sitting between them. The chain's CDR3 is CASSRQVFSGNTIYF. For the CDR3, the DNA is TGCGCCAGCAGCAGACAGGTCTTCTCTGGAAACACCATATATTTT.

The chain joins TRBV19 to TRBJ2-1, with 7 positions matching TRBD1. This CDR3 comprises 15 residues. Looked up from germline, CDR1 is LNHDA and CDR2 is SQIVND (reference sequence). The junction had 12 bases not matched to a gene; V was cut back by 6 bases and J by 7 bases. CDR3 sequence (DNA): TGTGCCAGTAGAAGCGACAGGGCCCCTCGGAATGAGCAGTTCTTC. The encoded protein is CASRSDRAPRNEQFF.

The chain is built from TRBV7-9 and TRBJ2-7; tentatively, D is TRBD1 or TRBD2 (5 bases each). Trimming left V 5 bases short and J 2 bases short, with 19 bases between. Germline values: CDR1 SEHNR, CDR2 FQNEAQ (reference sequence). This CDR3 is built from 16 residues. CDR3 sequence: CASSGRDGEVPYEQYF. The CDR3 DNA follows: TGTGCCAGCAGCGGCAGGGACGGTGAGGTCCCCTACGAGCAGTACTTC.

The chain links TRBV6-1 to TRBJ2-1; TRBD2 agrees at 12 bases. Per germline, CDR1 MNHNS and CDR2 SASEGT. The CDR3 totals 14 residues. V gave up 5 bases and J gave up 13 bases; unmatched junction bases: 9. The chain's CDR3 is CASSSGLAGFYQFF. Here the CDR3 DNA reads TGTGCCAGCAGTTCCGGACTAGCGGGATTCTATCAGTTCTTC.